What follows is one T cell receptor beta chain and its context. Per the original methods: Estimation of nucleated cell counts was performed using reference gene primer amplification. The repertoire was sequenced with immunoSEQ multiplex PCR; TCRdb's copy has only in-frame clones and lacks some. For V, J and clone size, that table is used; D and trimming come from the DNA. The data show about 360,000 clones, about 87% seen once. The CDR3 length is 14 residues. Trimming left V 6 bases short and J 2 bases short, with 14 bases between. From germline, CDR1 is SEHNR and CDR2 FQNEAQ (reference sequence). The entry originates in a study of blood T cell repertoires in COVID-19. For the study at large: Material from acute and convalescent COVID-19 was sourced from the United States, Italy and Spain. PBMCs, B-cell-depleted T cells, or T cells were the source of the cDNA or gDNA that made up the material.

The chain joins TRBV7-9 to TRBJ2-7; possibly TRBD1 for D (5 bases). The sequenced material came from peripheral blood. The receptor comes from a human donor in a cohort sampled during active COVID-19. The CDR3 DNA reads TGTGCCAGCAGGCCCTCTGCAGGGACCTACGAGCAGTACTTC. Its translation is CASRPSAGTYEQYF.